This TCR beta chain was captured by sequencing in a study of shared clonotypes between healthy human individuals. The deep-level immunoSEQ assay was used. What was sequenced on ten immunoSEQ deep assay plates was unsorted PBMC DNA. Profiling relied on immunoSEQ multiplex PCR, and the TCRdb table lists in-frame clones only, not all of them. The top ten hold about 13% of the sample, which has about 520,000 clones, more than 65% seen once. CDR1 and CDR2 from the germline V gene are SQVTM and ANQGSEA. The germline V and J ends were trimmed by 7 bases and 7 bases, with 13 bases remaining between them. The CDR3 covers 11 residues.

The genes are TRBV29-1 and TRBJ1-2; D ambiguous. The sequenced sample consisted of PBMCs. The TCR originated in a woman aged 40 to 50 in good health. Some clones in this sample may be carry-over from other donors' samples. CDR3 in amino acids: CSAVQYGGYTF. The CDR3 nucleotides are TGCAGCGCGGTACAGTATGGTGGCTACACCTTC.